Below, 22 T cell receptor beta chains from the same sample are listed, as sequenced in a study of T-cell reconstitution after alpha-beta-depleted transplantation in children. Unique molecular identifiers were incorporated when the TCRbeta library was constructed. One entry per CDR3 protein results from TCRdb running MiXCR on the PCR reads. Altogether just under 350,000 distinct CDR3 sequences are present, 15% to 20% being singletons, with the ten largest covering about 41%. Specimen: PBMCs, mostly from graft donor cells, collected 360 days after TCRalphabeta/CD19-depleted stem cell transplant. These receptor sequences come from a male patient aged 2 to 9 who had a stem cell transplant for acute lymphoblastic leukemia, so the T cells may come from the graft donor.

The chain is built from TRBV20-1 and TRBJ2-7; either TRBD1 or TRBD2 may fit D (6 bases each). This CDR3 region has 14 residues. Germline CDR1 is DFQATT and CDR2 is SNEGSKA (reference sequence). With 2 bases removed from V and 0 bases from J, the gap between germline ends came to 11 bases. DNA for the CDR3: TGCAGTGCTAGAAGGGGGGCGAGCTCCTACGAGCAGTACTTC. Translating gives CSARRGASSYEQYF.

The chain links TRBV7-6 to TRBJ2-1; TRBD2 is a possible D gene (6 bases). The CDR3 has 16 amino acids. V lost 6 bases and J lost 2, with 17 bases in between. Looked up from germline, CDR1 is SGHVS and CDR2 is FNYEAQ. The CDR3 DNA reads TGTGCCAGCAGTCCTCCTCCAGCGGGTACCTACAATGAGCAGTTCTTC. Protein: CASSPPPAGTYNEQFF.

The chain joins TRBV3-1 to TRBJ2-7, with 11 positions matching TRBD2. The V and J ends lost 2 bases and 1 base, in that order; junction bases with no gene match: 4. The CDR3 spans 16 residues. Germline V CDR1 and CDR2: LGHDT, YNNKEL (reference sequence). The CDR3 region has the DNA TGTGCCAGCAGCCAACGGACTAGCGGGCCGTCCTACGAGCAGTACTTC. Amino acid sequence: CASSQRTSGPSYEQYF.

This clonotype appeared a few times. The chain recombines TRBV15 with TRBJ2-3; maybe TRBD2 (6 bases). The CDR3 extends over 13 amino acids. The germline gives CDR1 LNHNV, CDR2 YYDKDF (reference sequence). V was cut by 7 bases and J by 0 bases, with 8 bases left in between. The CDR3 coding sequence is TGTGCCACCAATAGCGGAAGCACAGATACGCAGTATTTT. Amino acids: CATNSGSTDTQYF.

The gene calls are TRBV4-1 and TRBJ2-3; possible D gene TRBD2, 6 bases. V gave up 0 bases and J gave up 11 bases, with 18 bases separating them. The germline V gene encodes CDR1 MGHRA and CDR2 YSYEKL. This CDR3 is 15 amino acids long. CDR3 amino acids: CASSQDSGETVEQYF. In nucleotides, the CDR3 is TGCGCCAGCAGCCAAGATTCGGGGGAGACAGTTGAGCAGTATTTT.

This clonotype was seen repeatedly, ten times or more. The DNA for the CDR3 is TGTGCCAGCAGCCGGGGACAGCTAATGACTTTCTTT. It encodes CASSRGQLMTFF. The chain combines TRBV28 with TRBJ1-1, with 7 bases fitting TRBD1. V trimming: 6 bases; J trimming: 12 bases; junction bases outside the gene matches: 10. The length of the CDR3 is 12 residues. Germline CDR1 MDHEN, CDR2 SYDVKM.

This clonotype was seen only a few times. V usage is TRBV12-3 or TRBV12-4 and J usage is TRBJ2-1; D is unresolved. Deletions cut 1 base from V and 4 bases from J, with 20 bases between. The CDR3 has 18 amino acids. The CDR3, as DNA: TGTGCCAGCAGTTTAGGGCTTATGTACGTCCCAAATTACAATGAGCAGTTCTTC. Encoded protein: CASSLGLMYVPNYNEQFF.

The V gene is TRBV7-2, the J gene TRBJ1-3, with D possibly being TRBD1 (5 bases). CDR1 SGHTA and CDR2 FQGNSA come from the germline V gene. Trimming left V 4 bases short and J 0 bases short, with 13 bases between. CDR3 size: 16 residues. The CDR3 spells CASSSTGTLSGNTIYF. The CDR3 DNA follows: TGTGCCAGCAGCTCAACCGGGACTCTCTCTGGAAACACCATATATTTT. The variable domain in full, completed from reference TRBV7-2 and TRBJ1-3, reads GAGVSQSPSNKVTEKGKDVELRCDPISGHTALYWYRQSLGQGLEFLIYFQGNSAPDKSGLPSDRFSAERTGGSVSTLTIQRTQQEDSAVYLCASSSTGTLSGNTIYFGEGSWLTVV.

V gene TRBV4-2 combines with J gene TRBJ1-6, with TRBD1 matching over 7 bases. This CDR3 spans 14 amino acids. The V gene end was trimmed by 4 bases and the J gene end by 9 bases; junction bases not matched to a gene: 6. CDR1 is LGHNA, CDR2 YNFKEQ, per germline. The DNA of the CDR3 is TGTGCCAGCAGCCTGGACAGGCGAGGTTCACCCCTCCACTTT. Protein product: CASSLDRRGSPLHF.

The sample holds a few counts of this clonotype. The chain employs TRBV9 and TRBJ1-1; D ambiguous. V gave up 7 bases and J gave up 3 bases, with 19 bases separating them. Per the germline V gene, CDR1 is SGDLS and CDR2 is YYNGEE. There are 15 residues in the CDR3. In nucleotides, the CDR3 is TGTGCCAGCTCTCCGTCAATCCTGAGGGACACTGAAGCTTTCTTT. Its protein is CASSPSILRDTEAFF.

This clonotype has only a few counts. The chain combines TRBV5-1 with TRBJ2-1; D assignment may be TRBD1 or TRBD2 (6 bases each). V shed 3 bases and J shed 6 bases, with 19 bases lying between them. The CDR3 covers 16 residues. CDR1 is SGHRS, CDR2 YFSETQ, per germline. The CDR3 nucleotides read TGCGCCAGCAGCTCGGGACGGGAGTTCAGGGGCAATGAGCAGTTCTTC. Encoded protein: CASSSGREFRGNEQFF.

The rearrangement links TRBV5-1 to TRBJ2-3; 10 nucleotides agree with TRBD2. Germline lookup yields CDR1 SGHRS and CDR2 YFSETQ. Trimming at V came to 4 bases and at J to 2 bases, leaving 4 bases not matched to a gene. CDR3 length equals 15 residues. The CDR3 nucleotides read TGCGCCAGCAGCATACTAGCGGGGCCCACAGATACGCAGTATTTT. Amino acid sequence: CASSILAGPTDTQYF.

The CDR3 protein is CASSFGAGLPWEQYF. In DNA, the CDR3 is TGTGCCAGCAGTTTTGGAGCGGGACTCCCGTGGGAGCAGTACTTC. J is TRBJ2-7 and V is TRBV28, with 7 bases that match TRBD2. The CDR3 is 15 amino acids. In germline, CDR1 is MDHEN, CDR2 SYDVKM. The V segment lost 3 bases and the J segment 7 bases; nucleotides outside the gene matches: 12.

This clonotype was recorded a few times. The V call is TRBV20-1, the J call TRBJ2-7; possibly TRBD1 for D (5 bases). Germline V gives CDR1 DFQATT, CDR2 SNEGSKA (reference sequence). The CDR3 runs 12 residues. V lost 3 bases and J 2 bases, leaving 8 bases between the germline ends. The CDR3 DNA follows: TGCAGTGCTAGGGACATGACCTACGAGCAGTACTTC. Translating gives CSARDMTYEQYF.

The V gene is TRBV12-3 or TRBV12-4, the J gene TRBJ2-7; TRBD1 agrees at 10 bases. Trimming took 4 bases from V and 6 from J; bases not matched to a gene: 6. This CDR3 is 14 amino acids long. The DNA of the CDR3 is TGTGCCAGCAGTTGGGGGACAGGGGAAACCGAGCAGTACTTC. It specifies CASSWGTGETEQYF.

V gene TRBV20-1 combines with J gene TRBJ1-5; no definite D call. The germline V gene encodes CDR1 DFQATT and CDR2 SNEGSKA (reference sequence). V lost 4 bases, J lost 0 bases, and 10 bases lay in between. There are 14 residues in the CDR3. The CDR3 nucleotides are TGCAGTGCTACTTTACAGAATAGCAATCAGCCCCAGCATTTT. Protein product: CSATLQNSNQPQHF.

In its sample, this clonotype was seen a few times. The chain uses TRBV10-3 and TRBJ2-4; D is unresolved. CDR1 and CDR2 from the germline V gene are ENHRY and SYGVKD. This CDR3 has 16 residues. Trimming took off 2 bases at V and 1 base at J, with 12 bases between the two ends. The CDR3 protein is CAISEEAPGAKNIQYF. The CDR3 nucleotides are TGTGCCATCAGTGAGGAGGCTCCTGGGGCCAAAAACATTCAGTACTTC.

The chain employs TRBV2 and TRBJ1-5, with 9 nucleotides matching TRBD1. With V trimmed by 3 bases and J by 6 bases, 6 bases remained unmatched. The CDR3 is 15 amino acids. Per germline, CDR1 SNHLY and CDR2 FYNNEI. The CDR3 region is CASSELGDRAQPQHF. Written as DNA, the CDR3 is TGTGCCAGCAGTGAGCTGGGGGACAGGGCTCAGCCCCAGCATTTT.

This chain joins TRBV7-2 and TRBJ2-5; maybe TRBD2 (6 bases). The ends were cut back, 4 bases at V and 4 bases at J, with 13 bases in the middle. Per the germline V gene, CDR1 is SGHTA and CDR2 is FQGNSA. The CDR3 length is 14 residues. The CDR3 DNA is TGTGCCAGCAGCTCCAAAGCGGGCTCAGAGACCCAGTACTTC. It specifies CASSSKAGSETQYF.

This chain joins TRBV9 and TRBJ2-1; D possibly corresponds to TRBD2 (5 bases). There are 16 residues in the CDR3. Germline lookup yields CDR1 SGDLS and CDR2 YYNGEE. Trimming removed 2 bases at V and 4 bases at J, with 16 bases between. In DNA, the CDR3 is TGTGCCAGCAGCGTGGTGAGGGAGCCTATTTACAATGAGCAGTTCTTC. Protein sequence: CASSVVREPIYNEQFF.

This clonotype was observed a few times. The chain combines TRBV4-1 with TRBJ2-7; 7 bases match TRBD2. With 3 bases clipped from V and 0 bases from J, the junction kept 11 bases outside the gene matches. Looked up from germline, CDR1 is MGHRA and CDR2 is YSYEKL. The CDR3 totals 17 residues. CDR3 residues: CASSHSGEGLGSYEQYF. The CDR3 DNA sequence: TGCGCCAGCAGCCACTCCGGGGAGGGGTTAGGCTCCTACGAGCAGTACTTC.

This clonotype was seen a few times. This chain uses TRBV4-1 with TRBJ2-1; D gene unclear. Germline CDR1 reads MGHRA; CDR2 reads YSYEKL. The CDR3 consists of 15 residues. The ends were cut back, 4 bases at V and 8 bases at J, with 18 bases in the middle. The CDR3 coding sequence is TGCGCCAGCAGCCGGTTAGTCCCCTTGCGCGATGAGCAGTTCTTC. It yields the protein CASSRLVPLRDEQFF.